This T cell receptor (beta chain) appears in the sequencing data of a study of control samples from healthy donors and cancer patients (dated by TCRdb to the early 2020s). The protocol used for the library was the immunoSEQ multiplex PCR assay. TCRdb holds this immuneACCESS table with in-frame rearrangements only. Some clones are missing; in checked studies, unresolved V genes explain under half, and the rest has no known cause. Present in this sample are 95,000 to 130,000 clones, 88% of which were seen just once. 2% to 2.5% of the sample comes from the top ten. In the case of this clone: The antigen it binds to is not known. The sample holds no much larger clone one base away, and base qualities are not on file.

V is clipped by 0 bases and J by 1 base, and the sequence between their germline boundaries is 9 bases long. CDR1 and CDR2 are read off the germline V gene as MGHDK and SYGVNS. The CDR3 covers 16 residues, taking in both the cysteine and the phenylalanine. The kept DNA is CDR3 alone, 48 bases in frame from the first base. The source of this sequence is a woman in her 70s in good health. The V and J segments used are TRBV25-1 and TRBJ2-2; the D gene is not confidently resolved. Sequenced sample: blood. The CDR3 is CASSEYGGGNTGELFF. The bases are TGTGCCAGCAGTGAATATGGTGGCGGGAACACCGGGGAGCTGTTTTTT.